These 24 T cell receptor beta chains came from one sample sequenced in a study of T cells in Graves' hyperthyroidism and ophthalmopathy (dated by TCRdb to the late 2010s). Libraries were made using multiplex PCR. Sequencing used an Illumina HiSeq 2000. The TCR beta CDR3 regions were amplified from RNA transcripts. The TCR CDR3 was subjected to a first round of RT-PCR using the HTBI primer set and the Qiagen OneStep RT-PCR kit. The raw public reads went through TCRdb reprocessing: fastp at Q25, MiXCR clone calling, in-frame beta chains kept. Each record represents a unique CDR3 protein, reported with the most common genes and DNA among its rows. Within this sample are approximately 300,000 distinct CDR3 sequences, with around a fifth of them counted one time only. The ten largest clones represent less than 45% of the sample. Sequences were obtained from blood. The source is a man aged 50 to 59 with Graves' ophthalmopathy.

This clonotype has just a few counts. V is TRBV15 and J is TRBJ2-1, with 13 bases aligning to TRBD2. Germline values: CDR1 LNHNV, CDR2 YYDKDF (reference sequence). Unmatched junction bases numbered 8, after V lost 3 bases and J lost 0 bases. The CDR3 extends over 19 amino acids. The CDR3 loop reads CATSRELAGGRSSYNEQFF. CDR3 DNA sequence: TGTGCCACCAGCAGGGAACTAGCGGGAGGGCGGAGCTCCTACAATGAGCAGTTCTTC. Variable domain in full (rest from reference TRBV15 and TRBJ2-1): DAMVIQNPRYQVTQFGKPVTLSCSQTLNHNVMYWYQQKSSQAPKLLFHYYDKDFNNEADTPDNFQSRRPNTSFCFLDIRSPGLGDTAMYLCATSRELAGGRSSYNEQFFGPGTRLTVL.

This clonotype was seen ten or more times. The chain carries TRBV12-3 or TRBV12-4 and TRBJ1-2; D gene unclear. V was shortened by 5 bases and J by 5 bases, with 6 bases between the two germline ends. The length of the CDR3 is 11 residues. This CDR3 is CASSESYGYTF. In DNA, the CDR3 is TGTGCCAGCAGTGAGAGTTATGGCTACACCTTC.

This chain links TRBV29-1 with TRBJ2-3; D perhaps matches TRBD1 (6 bases). This CDR3 contains 14 residues. The V gene lost 4 bases and the J gene lost 0 bases, with 11 bases spanning the gap. The germline gives CDR1 SQVTM, CDR2 ANQGSEA. CDR3: CSVGTAVSTDTQYF. The CDR3 bases are TGCAGCGTTGGGACAGCCGTTAGCACAGATACGCAGTATTTT.

This clonotype has just a few counts. The chain joins TRBV30 to TRBJ2-2; D unresolved. CDR3 size: 10 residues. Trimming removed 8 bases from V and 7 bases from J, with 8 bases in between. From germline, CDR1 is GTSNPN and CDR2 SVGIG (reference sequence). This chain's CDR3 is CALRRGELFF. The CDR3 DNA reads as TGTGCCCTGCGACGCGGGGAGCTGTTTTTT.

The chain joins TRBV20-1 to TRBJ1-5; the D gene is possibly TRBD1 (5 bases). V was shortened by 8 bases and J by 4 bases, with 12 bases between the two germline ends. CDR3 length: 12 amino acids. The germline V gene has CDR1 DFQATT and CDR2 SNEGSKA (reference sequence). In nucleotides, the CDR3 is TGCAGTTCTGGGGACGGGAATCAGCCCCAGCATTTT. Translated: CSSGDGNQPQHF.

In its sample, this clonotype was seen a few times. Relative to the germline gene, one junction end is altered; a read error may explain this. V is TRBV11-2 and J is TRBJ2-5, with 8 bases identical to TRBD1. Germline CDR1 is SGHAT and CDR2 is FQNNGV. The CDR3 has 13 amino acids. This CDR3 reads CACRQGLSSTQYF. The CDR3 DNA sequence: TGTGCCTGCAGACAGGGGCTCTCCTCGACCCAGTACTTC.

On this clonotype itself: This may come from a read error, since a much larger clone is one base off. V and J are TRBV30 and TRBJ2-7, with 8 bases aligning to TRBD2. V lost 2 bases to trimming and J lost 3 bases; unmatched junction nucleotides: 9. Germline V lookup: CDR1 GTSNPN, CDR2 SVGIG (reference sequence). The CDR3 spans 15 residues. The CDR3 nucleotides are TGTGCCTGGAGTTCTAGCGGGCGGGTGGGCTACGAGCAGTACTTC. It yields the protein CAWSSSGRVGYEQYF.

Ten or more counts support this clonotype. This rearrangement joins TRBV11-2 to TRBJ2-3; no clear D gene. Trimming pared 3 bases from V and 3 bases from J, leaving 16 bases between. This CDR3 comprises 16 residues. Germline V gene sequence: CDR1 SGHAT, CDR2 FQNNGV. Here the CDR3 reads CASSFGFQHYTDTQYF. The CDR3 nucleotides are TGTGCCAGCAGCTTTGGTTTTCAGCACTATACAGATACGCAGTATTTT. Using reference TRBV11-2 and TRBJ2-3 for the parts outside the CDR3, the full variable domain is EAGVAQSPRYKIIEKRQSVAFWCNPISGHATLYWYQQILGQGPKLLIQFQNNGVVDDSQLPKDRFSAERLKGVDSTLKIQPAKLEDSAVYLCASSFGFQHYTDTQYFGPGTRLTVL.

At least ten counts were recorded for this clonotype. This sequence joins TRBV11-2 and TRBJ2-1; TRBD2 agrees at 12 bases. CDR1 and CDR2 (germline): SGHAT, FQNNGV. The CDR3 consists of 16 residues. V trimming: 5 bases; J trimming: 4 bases; junction bases outside the gene matches: 6. CDR3 residues: CASSPRTSGMYNEQFF. The CDR3 coding sequence is TGTGCCAGCAGCCCCCGGACTAGCGGGATGTACAATGAGCAGTTCTTC.

This clonotype was observed many times. This chain joins TRBV6-1 and TRBJ2-7; 8 bases fit TRBD2. Germline loops: CDR1 MNHNS, CDR2 SASEGT. V shed 7 bases, J shed 2 bases, and the junction held 4 bases outside the gene matches. The CDR3 runs to 13 residues. CDR3 amino acids: CASIRLAPYEQYF. The CDR3 coding sequence is TGTGCCAGCATAAGACTAGCGCCCTACGAGCAGTACTTC.

The table lists this clonotype with a few counts. This sequence may be a read error, since a much larger clone differs from it by one base. CDR3 protein: CAGSRTVGSNQPQHF. DNA for the CDR3: TGTGCCGGCAGTCGGACGGTGGGAAGCAATCAGCCCCAGCATTTT. The chain is built from TRBV6-1 and TRBJ1-5; D remains unclear. The germline gives CDR1 MNHNS, CDR2 SASEGT. The length of the CDR3 is 15 residues.

This clonotype was detected once. V usage is TRBV2 and J usage is TRBJ1-1, with 11 bases fitting TRBD1. From germline, CDR1 is SNHLY and CDR2 FYNNEI. This CDR3 has 16 amino acids. The V segment lost 7 bases and the J segment 4 bases; nucleotides outside the gene matches: 11. CDR3 protein: CASKEAGQGASTEAFF. CDR3 coding DNA: TGTGCCAGCAAAGAGGCAGGACAGGGGGCGAGCACTGAAGCTTTCTTT.

The chain combines TRBV10-3 with TRBJ2-1; D is possibly TRBD1 or TRBD2 (7 bases each). The V gene lost 7 bases and the J gene lost 2 bases, with 18 bases spanning the gap. The CDR3 contains 16 residues. Germline V gives CDR1 ENHRY, CDR2 SYGVKD. CDR3 coding DNA: TGTGCCATCACCGACCAGGGGGGGAGCCCCTACAATGAGCAGTTCTTC. This gives the protein CAITDQGGSPYNEQFF.

V is TRBV10-3 and J is TRBJ2-7; D perhaps matches TRBD1 (5 bases). Germline V gene sequence: CDR1 ENHRY, CDR2 SYGVKD. V dropped 2 bases and J dropped 3 bases, with 8 bases sitting between them. The CDR3 is 13 amino acids. CDR3 protein: CAISEPGFYEQYF. Here the CDR3 DNA reads TGTGCCATCAGTGAGCCAGGGTTCTACGAGCAGTACTTC.

This sequence joins TRBV28 and TRBJ2-7, with 7 bases fitting TRBD2. The CDR3 runs to 15 residues. The V gene's germline CDR1 is MDHEN and CDR2 SYDVKM. The ends lost 7 bases at V and 2 bases at J; junction bases unmatched: 11. The CDR3 bases are TGTGCCAGCAATACGGCTAGCGGACACCCCTACGAGCAGTACTTC. This gives the protein CASNTASGHPYEQYF.

This clonotype was seen ten or more times. J is TRBJ1-2 and V is TRBV5-6; perhaps TRBD1 as D (6 bases). The germline V gene has CDR1 SGHDT and CDR2 YYEEEE. The CDR3 has 14 amino acids. Trimming cost V 3 bases and J 4 bases, with 13 bases left between them. For the CDR3, the DNA is TGTGCCAGCAGCTCCCGAGGGGGGAGCTATGGCTACACCTTC. It translates to CASSSRGGSYGYTF.

Ten or more counts support this clonotype. The V call is TRBV12-3 or TRBV12-4, the J call TRBJ1-2, with TRBD1 matching over 9 bases. The CDR3 is made up of 15 amino acids. After removal of 4 bases from V and 4 bases from J, the junction contained 7 bases not matched to a gene. CDR3 sequence: CASSSPQDRGYGYTF. CDR3 coding DNA: TGTGCCAGCAGTTCCCCTCAGGACAGGGGCTATGGCTACACCTTC.

This clonotype showed up just a few times. The rearrangement links TRBV7-2 to TRBJ2-1; the match to TRBD1 covers 7 bases. CDR1 and CDR2 (germline): SGHTA, FQGNSA. Trimming took 2 bases from V and 8 from J; bases not matched to a gene: 6. This CDR3 has 14 residues. The CDR3 sequence is CASSLFQGVDEQFF. The CDR3, as DNA: TGTGCCAGCAGCTTATTTCAGGGGGTCGATGAGCAGTTCTTC.

This clonotype has more than one count but fewer than ten. The chain is built from TRBV4-1 and TRBJ2-1; TRBD2 matches at 15 bases. The CDR3 totals 17 residues. The germline CDR1 and CDR2 sequences are MGHRA and YSYEKL. Trimming took 1 base from V and 9 from J; bases not matched to a gene: 7. The CDR3 sequence is CASSQAWTSGRAGEQFF. In DNA, the CDR3 is TGCGCCAGCAGCCAAGCGTGGACTAGCGGGAGGGCCGGTGAGCAGTTCTTC.

This clonotype has a handful of counts. The J gene is TRBJ2-7, the V gene TRBV7-8, with D perhaps TRBD1 (5 bases). Looked up from germline, CDR1 is SGHVS and CDR2 is FQNEAQ. V lost 3 bases, J lost 3 bases, and 15 bases lay in between. The CDR3 contains 15 residues. CDR3 protein: CASSFGRRGNYEQYF. The CDR3 DNA reads TGTGCCAGCAGCTTTGGTCGAAGGGGAAACTACGAGCAGTACTTC.

The table lists this clonotype with many counts. The chain couples TRBV28 to TRBJ2-7; 11 positions agree with TRBD2. The germline CDR1 and CDR2 sequences are MDHEN and SYDVKM. The CDR3 has 16 amino acids. V shed 2 bases, J shed 4 bases, and the junction held 7 bases outside the gene matches. The CDR3 DNA sequence: TGTGCCAGCAGTTTACAGAGACTAGCGGGACCTTACGAGCAGTACTTC. Translation: CASSLQRLAGPYEQYF. The full variable domain, with the rest looked up from reference TRBV28 and TRBJ2-7, is DVKVTQSSRYLVKRTGEKVFLECVQDMDHENMFWYRQDPGLGLRLIYFSYDVKMKEKGDIPEGYSVSREKKERFSLILESASTNQTSMYLCASSLQRLAGPYEQYFGPGTRLTVT.

This clonotype has more than one count but fewer than ten. The CDR3 reads CASSWRQGASYNSPLHF. DNA for the CDR3: TGTGCCAGCAGCTGGAGACAGGGGGCCTCCTATAATTCACCCCTCCACTTT. J is TRBJ1-6 and V is TRBV5-8, with 10 positions matching TRBD1. After removal of 3 bases from V and 0 bases from J, the junction contained 3 bases not matched to a gene. Germline assignment: CDR1 SGHTS and CDR2 YDEGEE. This CDR3 has 17 amino acids.

This clonotype was seen repeatedly, ten times or more. The chain carries TRBV12-3 or TRBV12-4 and TRBJ1-6; D not resolved. The CDR3 runs 16 residues. Deletions cut 6 bases from V and 0 bases from J, with 12 bases between. The CDR3 region is CASSPHAGSYNSPLHF. The DNA for the CDR3 is TGTGCCAGCAGCCCCCACGCGGGCTCCTATAATTCACCCCTCCACTTT.

The chain carries TRBV5-1 and TRBJ1-1; perhaps TRBD1 as D (5 bases). Trimming removed 5 bases at V and 5 bases at J, with 13 bases between. CDR3 length: 13 residues. CDR1 SGHRS and CDR2 YFSETQ come from the germline V gene. In nucleotides, the CDR3 is TGCGCCAGCAGTCGAAGGGGTGGAACTGAAGCTTTCTTT. Protein sequence: CASSRRGGTEAFF.